One sample yielded the 16 T cell receptor beta chains listed below, sequenced in a study of identifying expanded T cells in peripheral blood. The repertoire was sequenced with immunoSEQ multiplex PCR; TCRdb's copy has only in-frame clones and lacks some. The sample comprises roughly 100,000 clones, about 91% of which are singletons, and around an eighth rests with the top ten. The material sequenced was blood. All receptors come from a person between 18 and 75 years old in good health.

The chain combines TRBV11-2 with TRBJ2-1; TRBD2 agrees at 8 bases. V lost 5 bases to trimming and J lost 9 bases; unmatched junction nucleotides: 12. The CDR3 is made up of 15 amino acids. Germline V gene sequence: CDR1 SGHAT, CDR2 FQNNGV. Here the CDR3 reads CASSPPNGRVGEQFF. The CDR3 bases are TGTGCCAGCAGCCCACCCAACGGGAGGGTCGGTGAGCAGTTCTTC.

This chain uses TRBV25-1 with TRBJ2-7, with 14 nucleotides matching TRBD2. Germline CDR1 reads MGHDK; CDR2 reads SYGVNS. Losses at the gene ends were 6 bases for V and 3 bases for J; bases not matched to a gene: 7. The CDR3 length is 16 residues. CDR3 in amino acids: CASSQGGTSGGYEQYF. CDR3 in DNA: TGTGCCAGCAGCCAAGGAGGGACTAGCGGGGGCTACGAGCAGTACTTC.

CDR3 nucleotide sequence: TGTGCCAGCAGTCCAAACCTCCAGGGGTTCGAGCAGTACTTC. Protein sequence: CASSPNLQGFEQYF. This rearrangement joins TRBV11-2 to TRBJ2-7, with D perhaps TRBD1 (6 bases). CDR3 size: 14 residues. V was pared by 6 bases and J by 6 bases, with 18 bases between. Germline V gene sequence: CDR1 SGHAT, CDR2 FQNNGV.

The chain carries TRBV6-6 and TRBJ1-6; D is unclear. The CDR3 loop spans 14 amino acids. The germline gives CDR1 MNHNY, CDR2 SVGAGI (reference sequence). Trimming cost V 8 bases and J 0 bases, with 8 bases left between them. CDR3 protein: CASGRSSYNSPLHF. CDR3 coding DNA: TGTGCCAGCGGACGGAGCTCCTATAATTCACCCCTCCACTTT.

This clone appeared a single time. This chain links TRBV11-2 with TRBJ2-3; D possibly corresponds to TRBD1 (5 bases). The germline CDR1 and CDR2 sequences are SGHAT and FQNNGV. This CDR3 is built from 13 residues. V gave up 7 bases and J gave up 7 bases, with 15 bases separating them. The CDR3, as DNA: TGTGCCAGCAAAGGGGTCGGTTCAAATACGCAGTATTTT. Translated: CASKGVGSNTQYF. Using reference TRBV11-2 and TRBJ2-3 for the parts outside the CDR3, the full variable domain is EAGVAQSPRYKIIEKRQSVAFWCNPISGHATLYWYQQILGQGPKLLIQFQNNGVVDDSQLPKDRFSAERLKGVDSTLKIQPAKLEDSAVYLCASKGVGSNTQYFGPGTRLTVL.

This clone has only one observation. The chain carries TRBV9 and TRBJ2-1; 7 bases line up with TRBD2. Germline V lookup: CDR1 SGDLS, CDR2 YYNGEE. The CDR3 runs 15 residues. V shed 4 bases, J shed 1 base, and the junction held 5 bases outside the gene matches. The CDR3 region has the DNA TGTGCCAGCAGCTGGGCGGGAGAATCCTACAATGAGCAGTTCTTC. Its protein product is CASSWAGESYNEQFF.

J is TRBJ1-4 and V is TRBV19, with D maybe TRBD1 (6 bases). The CDR3 consists of 15 residues. Germline assignment: CDR1 LNHDA and CDR2 SQIVND (reference sequence). The ends were cut back, 6 bases at V and 8 bases at J, with 19 bases in the middle. The CDR3 loop is CASSPLWGQEEKLFF. CDR3 bases: TGTGCCAGTAGCCCTTTATGGGGGCAGGAAGAAAAACTGTTTTTT.

The chain employs TRBV28 and TRBJ2-3; D possibly uses TRBD1 or TRBD2 (5 bases each). The CDR3 consists of 16 residues. Trimming cost V 6 bases and J 6 bases, with 22 bases left between them. Per the germline V gene, CDR1 is MDHEN and CDR2 is SYDVKM. Written as DNA, the CDR3 is TGTGCCAGCAGACCAAGGTTGGGACCCGTGGCGGATACGCAGTATTTT. It encodes CASRPRLGPVADTQYF. The variable domain in full, completed from reference TRBV28 and TRBJ2-3, reads DVKVTQSSRYLVKRTGEKVFLECVQDMDHENMFWYRQDPGLGLRLIYFSYDVKMKEKGDIPEGYSVSREKKERFSLILESASTNQTSMYLCASRPRLGPVADTQYFGPGTRLTVL.

The V and J genes are TRBV6-6 and TRBJ1-4; 11 bases map to TRBD1. The germline V gene has CDR1 MNHNY and CDR2 SVGAGI (reference sequence). The V gene end was trimmed by 4 bases and the J gene end by 6 bases; junction bases not matched to a gene: 1. This CDR3 contains 14 residues. Here the CDR3 reads CASSSGQGDEKLFF. In nucleotides, the CDR3 is TGTGCCAGCAGTTCGGGACAGGGGGATGAAAAACTGTTTTTT.

DNA for the CDR3: TGTGCCAGTAAACCCCGCGGAGCCAGCAACACCGGGGAGCTGTTTTTT. Translated: CASKPRGASNTGELFF. V usage is TRBV19 and J usage is TRBJ2-2; D remains ambiguous. V gave up 7 bases and J gave up 2 bases, with 17 bases separating them. The CDR3 runs 16 residues. CDR1 is LNHDA and CDR2 is SQIVND in the germline V gene (reference sequence). Together with reference TRBV19 and TRBJ2-2, the CDR3 gives the full variable domain: DGGITQSPKYLFRKEGQNVTLSCEQNLNHDAMYWYRQDPGQGLRLIYYSQIVNDFQKGDIAEGYSVSREKKESFPLTVTSAQKNPTAFYLCASKPRGASNTGELFFGEGSRLTVL.

V usage is TRBV19 and J usage is TRBJ1-4, with 7 bases lining up with TRBD1. V trimming: 1 base; J trimming: 7 bases; junction bases outside the gene matches: 3. From germline, CDR1 is LNHDA and CDR2 SQIVND (reference sequence). The CDR3 loop spans 14 amino acids. In DNA, the CDR3 is TGTGCCAGTAGTATAGGGTACAGGGGTGAAAAACTGTTTTTT. Protein product: CASSIGYRGEKLFF.

J is TRBJ1-3 and V is TRBV6-5, with D unclear. This CDR3 is 14 amino acids long. V dropped 1 base and J dropped 0 bases, with 4 bases sitting between them. Germline values: CDR1 MNHEY, CDR2 SVGAGI. The CDR3, as DNA: TGTGCCAGCAGTTACTTCCCCTCTGGAAACACCATATATTTT. It yields the protein CASSYFPSGNTIYF.

The genes are TRBV28 and TRBJ2-7; 7 bases align to TRBD1. This CDR3 has 13 amino acids. V was pared by 5 bases and J by 2 bases, with 3 bases of the junction left unmatched. CDR1 MDHEN and CDR2 SYDVKM come from the germline V gene. The CDR3 DNA reads as TGTGCCAGCAGTATTACAGGGGCCTACGAGCAGTACTTC. It is translated as CASSITGAYEQYF.

This chain connects TRBV28 to TRBJ2-7, with TRBD1 matching 8 bases. The junction had 10 bases not matched to a gene; V was cut back by 5 bases and J by 4 bases. The CDR3 runs 15 residues. CDR1 is MDHEN, CDR2 SYDVKM, per germline. For the CDR3, the DNA is TGTGCCAGCAGTCTGCCAGGACAGGGCCGATACGAGCAGTACTTC. It specifies CASSLPGQGRYEQYF.

The chain recombines TRBV6-6 with TRBJ2-7; TRBD1 or TRBD2 may be the D gene (5 bases each). CDR1 is MNHNY and CDR2 is SVGAGI in the germline V gene (reference sequence). Trimming stripped 6 bases from V and 3 bases from J, with 18 bases between. The CDR3 has 15 amino acids. In DNA, the CDR3 is TGTGCCAGCAGCTCCCCCGGGACCTTTAACTACGAGCAGTACTTC. Translating it yields CASSSPGTFNYEQYF.

The chain employs TRBV19 and TRBJ2-5; D is possibly TRBD1 (6 bases). The germline CDR1 and CDR2 sequences are LNHDA and SQIVND (reference sequence). V was shortened by 6 bases and J by 5 bases, with 13 bases between the two germline ends. The CDR3 extends over 13 amino acids. The CDR3 DNA reads TGTGCCAGTAGCCAAAACAGGGAGGAGACCCAGTACTTC. Its translation is CASSQNREETQYF.